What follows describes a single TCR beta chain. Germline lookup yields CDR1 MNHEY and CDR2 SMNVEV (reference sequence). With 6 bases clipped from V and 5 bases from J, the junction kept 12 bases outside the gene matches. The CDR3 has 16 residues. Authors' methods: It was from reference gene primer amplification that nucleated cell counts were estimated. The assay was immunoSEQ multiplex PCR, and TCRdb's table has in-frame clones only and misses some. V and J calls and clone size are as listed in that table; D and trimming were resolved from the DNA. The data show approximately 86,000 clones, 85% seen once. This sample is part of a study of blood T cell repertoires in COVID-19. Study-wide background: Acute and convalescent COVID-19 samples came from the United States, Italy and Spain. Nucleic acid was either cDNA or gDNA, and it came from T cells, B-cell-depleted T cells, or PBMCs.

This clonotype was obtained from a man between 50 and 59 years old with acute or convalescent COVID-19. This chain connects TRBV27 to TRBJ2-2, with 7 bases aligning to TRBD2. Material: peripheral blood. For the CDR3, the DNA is TGTGCCAGCAGGCTCGAGCGGGGTGTTGAAACCGGGGAGCTGTTTTTT. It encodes CASRLERGVETGELFF.